This T cell receptor beta chain was recovered during a study of cytomegalovirus exposure and HLA in healthy donors. Only one count was recorded for this clone. Its antigen is as yet unknown. PCR employed 60 Vbeta and 13 Jbeta primers. Generated by immunoSEQ multiplex PCR, the TCRdb table keeps only in-frame clones and is missing some. The table includes some 140,000 clones, roughly 85% detected once. General study results and limits: Certain sequence variants were highly shared and formed a cluster, and this cluster was likely a sequencing artifact. In vitro work confirmed that a few CMV-associated chains recognize CMV antigens. Association of a missense DCLRE1C variant with TCR beta V- and J-gene trimming was reported in a later analysis.

Germline assignment: CDR1 MNHEY and CDR2 SMNVEV (reference sequence). V was pared by 5 bases and J by 4 bases, with 14 bases between. The CDR3 has 14 amino acids. This TCR was recovered from a middle-aged man in good health and CMV-seropositive. This sequence joins TRBV27 and TRBJ1-1; tentative D call: TRBD1 (5 bases). Sequenced input: PBMCs. CDR3 in amino acids: CASSPQGDGTEAFF. DNA for the CDR3: TGTGCCAGCAGTCCCCAAGGGGATGGCACTGAAGCTTTCTTT.